These 3 T cell receptor beta chains were all obtained from the same sample, sequenced in a study of PD-L1 blockade in urothelial cancer. Generated by immunoSEQ multiplex PCR, the TCRdb table keeps only in-frame clones and is missing some. This sample carries 50,000 to 55,000 clones, roughly 84% of them seen once, and the ten largest clones take approximately 1.5%. As for time point: pretreatment peripheral blood. Sample: PBMCs, taken around atezolizumab (anti-PD-L1) treatment. These receptors were obtained from a man over 45 with urothelial cancer.

This clone was seen a single time. The chain carries TRBV14 and TRBJ2-7; D unclear. The CDR3 has 11 residues. Trimming pared 2 bases from V and 4 bases from J, leaving 3 bases between. Germline V gene data show CDR1 as SGHDN and CDR2 as FVKESK. DNA for the CDR3: TGTGCCAGCAGCCAACGGTACGAGCAGTACTTC. This translates into CASSQRYEQYF. The full variable domain, its missing parts supplied by reference TRBV14 and TRBJ2-7, is EAGVTQFPSHSVIEKGQTVTLRCDPISGHDNLYWYRRVMGKEIKFLLHFVKESKQDESGMPNNRFLAERTGGTYSTLKVQPAELEDSGVYFCASSQRYEQYFGPGTRLTVT.

Points on this clone: The junction departs from germline at one end; a sequencing error may be responsible. The chain joins TRBV19 to TRBJ2-3; possible D gene TRBD1, 6 bases. The CDR3 contains 13 residues. The germline V gene has CDR1 LNHDA and CDR2 SQIVND (reference sequence). The CDR3 protein is CATSSPPGQPLHF. The CDR3 coding sequence is TGTGCCACCAGTAGCCCCCCAGGACAGCCCCTCCATTTT.

The chain employs TRBV30 and TRBJ1-5, with D hard to call. CDR3 length: 12 amino acids. Trimming stripped 1 base from V and 4 bases from J, with 5 bases between. Germline lookup yields CDR1 GTSNPN and CDR2 SVGIG (reference sequence). CDR3 region: CAWSDQNQPQHF. Written as DNA, the CDR3 is TGTGCCTGGAGTGATCAAAATCAGCCCCAGCATTTT.